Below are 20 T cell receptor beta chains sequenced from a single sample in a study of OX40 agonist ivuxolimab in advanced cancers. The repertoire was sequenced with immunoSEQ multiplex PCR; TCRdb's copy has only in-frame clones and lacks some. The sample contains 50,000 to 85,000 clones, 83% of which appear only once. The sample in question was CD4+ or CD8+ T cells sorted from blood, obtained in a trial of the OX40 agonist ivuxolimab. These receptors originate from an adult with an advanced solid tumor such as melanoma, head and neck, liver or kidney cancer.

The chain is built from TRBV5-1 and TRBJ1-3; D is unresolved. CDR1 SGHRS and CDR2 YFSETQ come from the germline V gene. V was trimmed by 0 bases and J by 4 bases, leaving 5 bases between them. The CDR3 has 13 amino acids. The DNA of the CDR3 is TGCGCCAGCAGCTTGGCCGTCGGAAACACCATATATTTT. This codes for CASSLAVGNTIYF.

The CDR3 is CASSRRRDSYEQYF. For the CDR3, the DNA is TGTGCCAGCAGCAGGCGCCGGGACAGCTACGAGCAGTACTTC. The chain carries TRBV7-2 and TRBJ2-7; 7 nucleotides match TRBD1. Trimming took 5 bases from V and 3 from J; bases not matched to a gene: 7. The CDR3 length is 14 residues. CDR1 and CDR2 (germline): SGHTA, FQGNSA.

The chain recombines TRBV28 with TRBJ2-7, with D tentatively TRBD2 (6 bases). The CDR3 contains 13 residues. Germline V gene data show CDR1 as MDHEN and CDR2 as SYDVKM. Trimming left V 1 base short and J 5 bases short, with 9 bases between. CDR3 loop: CASSLSRGNEQYF. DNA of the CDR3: TGTGCCAGCAGTTTATCACGGGGGAACGAGCAGTACTTC.

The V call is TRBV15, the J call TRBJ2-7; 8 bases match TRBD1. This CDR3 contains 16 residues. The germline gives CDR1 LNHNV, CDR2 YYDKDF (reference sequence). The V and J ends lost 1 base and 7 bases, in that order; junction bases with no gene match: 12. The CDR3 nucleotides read TGTGCCACCAGCAGAGCCGACAGGGGAACGCTTAAGGAGCAGTACTTC. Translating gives CATSRADRGTLKEQYF. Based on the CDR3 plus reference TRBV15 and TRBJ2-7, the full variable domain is DAMVIQNPRYQVTQFGKPVTLSCSQTLNHNVMYWYQQKSSQAPKLLFHYYDKDFNNEADTPDNFQSRRPNTSFCFLDIRSPGLGDTAMYLCATSRADRGTLKEQYFGPGTRLTVT.

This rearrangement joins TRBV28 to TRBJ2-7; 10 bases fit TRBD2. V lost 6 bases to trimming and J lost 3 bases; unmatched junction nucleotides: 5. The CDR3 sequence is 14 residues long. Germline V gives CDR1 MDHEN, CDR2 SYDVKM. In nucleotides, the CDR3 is TGTGCCAGCAGGGGGACTAGCGATATCTACGAGCAGTACTTC. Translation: CASRGTSDIYEQYF.

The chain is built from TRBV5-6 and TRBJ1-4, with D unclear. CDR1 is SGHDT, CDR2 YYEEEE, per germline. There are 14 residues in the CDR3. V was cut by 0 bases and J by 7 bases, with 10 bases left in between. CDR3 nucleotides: TGTGCCAGCAGCTTGGGAGGGTTCGGTGAAAAACTGTTTTTT. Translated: CASSLGGFGEKLFF.

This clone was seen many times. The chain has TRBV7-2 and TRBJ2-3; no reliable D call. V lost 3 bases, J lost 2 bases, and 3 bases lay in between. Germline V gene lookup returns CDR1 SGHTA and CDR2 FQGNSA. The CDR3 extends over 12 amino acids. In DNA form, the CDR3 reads TGTGCCAGCAGCTTCGACACAGATACGCAGTATTTT. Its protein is CASSFDTDTQYF.

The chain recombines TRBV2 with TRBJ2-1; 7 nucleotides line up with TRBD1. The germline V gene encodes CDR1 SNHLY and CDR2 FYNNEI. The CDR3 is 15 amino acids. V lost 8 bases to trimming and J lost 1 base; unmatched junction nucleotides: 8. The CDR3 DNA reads TGTGCCAGCGGCAAAAGGACAGGATCCTACAATGAGCAGTTCTTC. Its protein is CASGKRTGSYNEQFF.

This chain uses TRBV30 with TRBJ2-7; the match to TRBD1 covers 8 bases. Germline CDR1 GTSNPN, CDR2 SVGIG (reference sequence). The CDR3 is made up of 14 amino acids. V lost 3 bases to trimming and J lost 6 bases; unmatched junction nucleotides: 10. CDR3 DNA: TGTGCCTGGAGCGAGACAGGGGTTAGCAGCGAGCAGTACTTC. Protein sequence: CAWSETGVSSEQYF. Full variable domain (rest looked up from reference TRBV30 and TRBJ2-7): SQTIHQWPATLVQPVGSPLSLECTVEGTSNPNLYWYRQAAGRGLQLLFYSVGIGQISSEVPQNLSASRPQDRQFILSSKKLLLSDSGFYLCAWSETGVSSEQYFGPGTRLTVT.

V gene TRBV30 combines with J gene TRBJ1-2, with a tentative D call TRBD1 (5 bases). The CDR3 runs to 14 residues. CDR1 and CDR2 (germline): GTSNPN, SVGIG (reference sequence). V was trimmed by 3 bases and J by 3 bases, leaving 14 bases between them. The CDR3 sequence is CAWREGLFDYGYTF. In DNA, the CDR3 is TGTGCCTGGAGAGAGGGACTTTTTGACTATGGCTACACCTTC.

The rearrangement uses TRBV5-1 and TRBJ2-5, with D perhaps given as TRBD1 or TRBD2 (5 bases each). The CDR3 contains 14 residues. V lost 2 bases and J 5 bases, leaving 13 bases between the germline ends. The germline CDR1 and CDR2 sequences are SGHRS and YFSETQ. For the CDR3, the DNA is TGCGCCAGCAGCTTTAGCAACGGGGCGGAGACCCAGTACTTC. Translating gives CASSFSNGAETQYF.

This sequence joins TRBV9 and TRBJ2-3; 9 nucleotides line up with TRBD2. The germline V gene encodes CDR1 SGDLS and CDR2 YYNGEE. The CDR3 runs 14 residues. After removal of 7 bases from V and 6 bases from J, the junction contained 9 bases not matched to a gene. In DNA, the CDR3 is TGTGCCAGCGGTCCGGCGGGAGGGACGGATACGCAGTATTTT. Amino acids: CASGPAGGTDTQYF. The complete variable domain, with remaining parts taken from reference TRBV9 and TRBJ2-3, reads DSGVTQTPKHLITATGQRVTLRCSPRSGDLSVYWYQQSLDQGLQFLIQYYNGEERAKGNILERFSAQQFPDLHSELNLSSLELGDSALYFCASGPAGGTDTQYFGPGTRLTVL.

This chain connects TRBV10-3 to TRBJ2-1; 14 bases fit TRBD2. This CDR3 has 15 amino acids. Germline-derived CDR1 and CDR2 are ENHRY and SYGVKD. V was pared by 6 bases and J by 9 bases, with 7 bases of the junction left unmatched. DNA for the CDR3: TGTGCCATCAGGGAGGGACTAGCGGGAGTTGGTGAGCAGTTCTTC. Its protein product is CAIREGLAGVGEQFF.

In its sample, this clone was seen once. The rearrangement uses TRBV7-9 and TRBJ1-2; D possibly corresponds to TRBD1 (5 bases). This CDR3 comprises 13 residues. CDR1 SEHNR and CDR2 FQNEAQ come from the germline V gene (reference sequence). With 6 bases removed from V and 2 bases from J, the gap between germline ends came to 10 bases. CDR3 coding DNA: TGTGCCAGCAGGGTAGGGGAGAACTATGGCTACACCTTC. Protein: CASRVGENYGYTF.

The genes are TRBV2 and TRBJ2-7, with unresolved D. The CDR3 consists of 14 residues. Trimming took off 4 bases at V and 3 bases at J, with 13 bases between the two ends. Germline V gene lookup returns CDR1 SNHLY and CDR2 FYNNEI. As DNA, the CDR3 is TGTGCCAGCAGTGGAGCCGGCCTCCTCTACGAGCAGTACTTC. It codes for CASSGAGLLYEQYF.

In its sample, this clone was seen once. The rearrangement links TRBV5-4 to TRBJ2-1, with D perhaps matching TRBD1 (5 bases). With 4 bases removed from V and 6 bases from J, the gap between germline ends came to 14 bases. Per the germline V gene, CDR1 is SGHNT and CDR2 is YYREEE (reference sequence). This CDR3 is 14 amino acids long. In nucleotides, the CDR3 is TGTGCCAGCAGCCGGCCTCAAGGGGTCAATGAGCAGTTCTTC. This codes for CASSRPQGVNEQFF. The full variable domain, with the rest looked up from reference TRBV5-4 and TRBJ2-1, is ETGVTQSPTHLIKTRGQQVTLRCSSQSGHNTVSWYQQALGQGPQFIFQYYREEENGRGNFPPRFSGLQFPNYSSELNVNALELDDSALYLCASSRPQGVNEQFFGPGTRLTVL.

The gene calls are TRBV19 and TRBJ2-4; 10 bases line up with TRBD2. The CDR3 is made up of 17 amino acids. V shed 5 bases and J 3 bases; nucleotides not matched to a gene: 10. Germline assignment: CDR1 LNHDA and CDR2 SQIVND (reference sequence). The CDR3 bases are TGTGCCAGTAGTGTAAAGAGCGGGAGGGCGGTCAAAAACATTCAGTACTTC. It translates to CASSVKSGRAVKNIQYF. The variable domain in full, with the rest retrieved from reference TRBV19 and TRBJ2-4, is DGGITQSPKYLFRKEGQNVTLSCEQNLNHDAMYWYRQDPGQGLRLIYYSQIVNDFQKGDIAEGYSVSREKKESFPLTVTSAQKNPTAFYLCASSVKSGRAVKNIQYFGAGTRLSVL.

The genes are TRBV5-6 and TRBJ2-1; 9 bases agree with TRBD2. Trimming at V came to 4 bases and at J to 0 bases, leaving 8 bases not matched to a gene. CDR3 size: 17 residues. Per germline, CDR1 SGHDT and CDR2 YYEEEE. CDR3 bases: TGTGCCAGCAGCCCGATCTTAGCGGGAGTCTCCTACAATGAGCAGTTCTTC. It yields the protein CASSPILAGVSYNEQFF.

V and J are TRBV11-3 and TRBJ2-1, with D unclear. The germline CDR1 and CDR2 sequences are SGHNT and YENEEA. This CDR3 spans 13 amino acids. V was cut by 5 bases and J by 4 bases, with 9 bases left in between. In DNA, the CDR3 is TGTGCCAGCAGCCCTACTCGATACAATGAGCAGTTCTTC. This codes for CASSPTRYNEQFF.

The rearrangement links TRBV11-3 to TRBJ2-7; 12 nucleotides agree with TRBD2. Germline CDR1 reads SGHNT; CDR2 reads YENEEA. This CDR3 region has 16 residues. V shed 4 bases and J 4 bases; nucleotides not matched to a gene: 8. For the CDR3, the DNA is TGTGCCAGCAGCTCTGGTGGACTAGCGGGAAGGTACGAGCAGTACTTC. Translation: CASSSGGLAGRYEQYF.